This paragraph covers one TCR beta chain sequence. There is no known antigen for this receptor. The record has no base qualities; no much larger clone is one base away. This specimen belongs to a study of blood T cell repertoires in COVID-19 (dated by TCRdb to the early 2020s). Study-wide context: The collaborator samples originated in the United States, Italy and Spain and spanned the acute and convalescent phases of COVID-19. The prospective study material was composed of cDNA or gDNA derived from T cells, B-cell-depleted T cells, or PBMCs. The dataset comprised deeply sampled blood TCRbeta repertoires from subjects exposed to, actively infected with, or recovered from COVID-19. The repertoires were released in a freely available public database meant as a resource for research on the immune response to SARS-CoV-2. Samples were obtained from the ongoing ImmuneRACE study (first 160 participants) and from 1,000 to 1,500 subjects provided by 6 global collaborators. The sample metadata nearly always contained a de-identified subject ID, COVID-19 status, age in years and sex. Where HLA class I and class II types were available, the types were taken from metadata supplied by the sample provider, not from assay-based typing.

Paper-wide results and their limitations: Clinical and demographic metadata were provided uncurated, with the amount varying by source and participant.

Collaborating institutions collected whole blood in K2EDTA tubes following their own protocols. For TCRbeta analysis, collaborator samples were shipped as frozen whole blood, as isolated PBMCs, or as DNA extracted from either sample type. TCRbeta CDR3 regions were amplified from genomic DNA using the immunoSEQ Assay, a bias-controlled multiplex PCR. Under the source paper's analysis protocol: Within the assay, amplification of reference gene primers was used to estimate how many nucleated cells each sample contained. To quantify the absolute abundance of each unique TCRbeta CDR3 rearrangement, sequence reads were collapsed and filtered. For each sample, productive Simpson clonality was calculated as the square root of Simpson's diversity index across productive rearrangements. TCRdb mirrors the immuneACCESS table, restricted to in-frame sequences. Some clones are absent from its copies; in checked studies, under half trace to an unresolved V gene, and the reason for the others is unknown. V and J calls and clone size are copied from that table; D and trimming were computed from the DNA. This sample has tens of thousands of clones in its table, and about 83% of those were observed once. The top ten hold roughly 71% of the sample.

This TCR was recovered from a man between 65 and 85 years old with acute or convalescent COVID-19. Sequencing used peripheral blood.

CDR3 loop: CASSQDLNQPQHF. Here is the DNA: TGCGCCAGCAGCCAAGATCTGAATCAGCCCCAGCATTTT. Rearrangement joined TRBV4-3 to TRBJ1-5, with the D gene not clear enough to name. CDR1 and CDR2, looked up from the germline V gene, are LGHNA and YSLEER. The CDR3 numbers 13 residues from cysteine through phenylalanine. Just CDR3 DNA is preserved here, 39 bases in frame from base 1. V is clipped by 0 bases and J by 4 bases, and the sequence between their germline boundaries is 4 bases long.